These T cell receptor beta chains were read from a single sample in a study of T cell responses to AZD1222 COVID-19 vaccine. The repertoire was sequenced with immunoSEQ multiplex PCR; TCRdb's copy has only in-frame clones and lacks some. The data show about 140,000 clones, roughly 92% seen once. The material sequenced was peripheral blood, taken on day 0 of AZD1222 vaccination. The source is an adult in good health. The CDR3 runs from the conserved cysteine through the conserved F or W. The D gene is left open where the match is weak. Size is omitted from some rows. Given values are once, few, many or a class for expanded clones.

>TRBJ2-3|TRBV19|11|.|.
CASRQTDTQYF
TGTGCCAGTCGGCAGACAGATACGCAGTATTTT
>TRBJ1-3|TRBV20-1|14|.|.
CSASKTLSGNTIYF
TGCAGTGCTAGTAAGACTCTCTCTGGAAACACCATATATTTT
>TRBJ2-1|TRBV9|16|.|TRBD2
CASSVRREFRGNEQFF
TGTGCCAGCAGCGTAAGGCGGGAGTTTAGGGGAAATGAGCAGTTCTTC
>TRBJ1-1|TRBV10-2|13|few|.
CASSEYMNTEAFF
TGCGCCAGCAGTGAGTATATGAACACTGAAGCTTTCTTT
>TRBJ2-5|TRBV19|16|.|TRBD1
CASSIEGTGAGETQYF
TGTGCCAGTAGTATAGAAGGGACAGGGGCCGGGGAGACCCAGTACTTC
>TRBJ1-6|TRBV5-6|14|.|.
CASSGIILSSPLHF
TGTGCCAGCAGCGGGATTATTTTAAGTTCACCCCTCCACTTT
>TRBJ2-3|TRBV5-1|14|.|TRBD1
CASSVGQGEDTQYF
TGCGCCAGCAGCGTCGGGCAGGGGGAAGATACGCAGTATTTT
>TRBJ2-3|TRBV15|15|.|.
CATTGAAGSTDTQYF
TGTGCCACGACCGGGGCAGCAGGGAGCACAGATACGCAGTATTTT
>TRBJ2-7|TRBV24-1|16|.|TRBD2
CATSDPRAGVTYEQYF
TGTGCCACCAGTGACCCAAGAGCGGGAGTGACCTACGAGCAGTACTTC
>TRBJ2-1|TRBV5-6|14|.|TRBD2
CASSLEWREVARVF
TGTGCCAGCAGCTTGGAATGGCGGGAGGTAGCCCGGGTCTTC
>TRBJ2-3|TRBV15|17|.|TRBD1
CATSRGGQGLITDTQYF
TGTGCCACCAGCAGAGGGGGACAGGGACTAATCACAGATACGCAGTATTTT
>TRBJ2-5|TRBV3-1/TRBV3-2|16|.|TRBD1
CASSQDEQGVEETQYF
TGTGCCAGCAGCCAAGACGAACAGGGGGTGGAAGAGACCCAGTACTTC
>TRBJ1-5|TRBV4-1|16|.|.
CASSPMGGRSNQPQHF
TGCGCCAGCAGCCCTATGGGGGGGCGTAGCAATCAGCCCCAGCATTTT
>TRBJ1-2|TRBV27|14|.|.
CASSSIRGGYGYTF
TGTGCCAGCAGTTCGATCCGAGGAGGATATGGCTACACCTTC
>TRBJ2-1|TRBV19|15|once|.
CASSILGSSYNEQFF
TGTGCCAGTAGTATTTTAGGGAGCTCCTACAATGAGCAGTTCTTC
>TRBJ2-1|TRBV7-9|13|few|.
CASSLGRNNEQFF
TGTGCCAGCAGCTTGGGCAGAAACAATGAGCAGTTCTTC
>TRBJ2-3|TRBV18|13|.|.
CASSIVLTDTQYF
TGTGCCAGCTCAATAGTCCTCACAGATACGCAGTATTTT
>TRBJ2-3|TRBV5-1|15|once|.
CASSSGGGGLDTQYF
TGCGCCAGCAGCTCAGGGGGAGGGGGTCTGGATACGCAGTATTTT